One and the same sample provided the 5 T cell receptor beta chains below, sequenced in a study of blood T cell repertoires in COVID-19. Clones were read by immunoSEQ multiplex PCR, and TCRdb kept only the in-frame ones, dropping some. Of around 63,000 clones in the sample, over 75% were seen once. Sequenced sample: peripheral blood. The receptors stem from a man in his 60s with acute or convalescent COVID-19.

The V call is TRBV18, the J call TRBJ1-2; 12 bases fit TRBD1. This CDR3 is 16 amino acids long. V shed 0 bases, J shed 8 bases, and the junction held 7 bases outside the gene matches. Germline V gene sequence: CDR1 KGHSH, CDR2 LQKENI. This CDR3 reads CASSPPGTGGAWGYTF. CDR3 DNA: TGTGCCAGCTCACCACCCGGGACAGGGGGCGCGTGGGGCTACACCTTC.

The sample holds one count of this clone. V and J are TRBV4-3 and TRBJ1-3; D remains unclear. Looked up from germline, CDR1 is LGHNA and CDR2 is YSLEER. The CDR3 sequence is 15 residues long. V lost 0 bases, J lost 0 bases, and 6 bases lay in between. This chain's CDR3 is CASSQDPSSGNTIYF. CDR3 DNA sequence: TGCGCCAGCAGCCAAGATCCGAGCTCTGGAAACACCATATATTTT.

This rearrangement joins TRBV9 to TRBJ1-2; D is undetermined. The germline CDR1 and CDR2 sequences are SGDLS and YYNGEE. CDR3 length: 16 amino acids. Deletions cut 3 bases from V and 8 bases from J, with 23 bases between. This CDR3 is CASSALTGGGLAGYTF. CDR3 DNA sequence: TGTGCCAGCAGCGCCTTAACGGGAGGAGGTCTTGCAGGCTACACCTTC. Combining the CDR3 with reference TRBV9 and TRBJ1-2 gives the whole variable domain DSGVTQTPKHLITATGQRVTLRCSPRSGDLSVYWYQQSLDQGLQFLIQYYNGEERAKGNILERFSAQQFPDLHSELNLSSLELGDSALYFCASSALTGGGLAGYTFGSGTRLTVV.

This clone was counted between two and nine times. The chain combines TRBV5-1 with TRBJ2-1; 9 nucleotides line up with TRBD2. Germline assignment: CDR1 SGHRS and CDR2 YFSETQ. With V trimmed by 3 bases and J by 5 bases, 6 bases remained unmatched. This CDR3 is built from 15 residues. The CDR3 DNA follows: TGCGCCAGCAGCTGGAGCGGGGGGCAGAACAATGAGCAGTTCTTC. It encodes CASSWSGGQNNEQFF.

The V gene is TRBV11-2, the J gene TRBJ2-1, with D possibly matching TRBD1 (6 bases). V lost 5 bases and J lost 0, with 14 bases in between. Germline CDR1 and CDR2: SGHAT and FQNNGV. The CDR3 length is 16 residues. As DNA, the CDR3 is TGTGCCAGCAGCAAACCCGGGACACTCTCCTACAATGAGCAGTTCTTC. Its translation is CASSKPGTLSYNEQFF.